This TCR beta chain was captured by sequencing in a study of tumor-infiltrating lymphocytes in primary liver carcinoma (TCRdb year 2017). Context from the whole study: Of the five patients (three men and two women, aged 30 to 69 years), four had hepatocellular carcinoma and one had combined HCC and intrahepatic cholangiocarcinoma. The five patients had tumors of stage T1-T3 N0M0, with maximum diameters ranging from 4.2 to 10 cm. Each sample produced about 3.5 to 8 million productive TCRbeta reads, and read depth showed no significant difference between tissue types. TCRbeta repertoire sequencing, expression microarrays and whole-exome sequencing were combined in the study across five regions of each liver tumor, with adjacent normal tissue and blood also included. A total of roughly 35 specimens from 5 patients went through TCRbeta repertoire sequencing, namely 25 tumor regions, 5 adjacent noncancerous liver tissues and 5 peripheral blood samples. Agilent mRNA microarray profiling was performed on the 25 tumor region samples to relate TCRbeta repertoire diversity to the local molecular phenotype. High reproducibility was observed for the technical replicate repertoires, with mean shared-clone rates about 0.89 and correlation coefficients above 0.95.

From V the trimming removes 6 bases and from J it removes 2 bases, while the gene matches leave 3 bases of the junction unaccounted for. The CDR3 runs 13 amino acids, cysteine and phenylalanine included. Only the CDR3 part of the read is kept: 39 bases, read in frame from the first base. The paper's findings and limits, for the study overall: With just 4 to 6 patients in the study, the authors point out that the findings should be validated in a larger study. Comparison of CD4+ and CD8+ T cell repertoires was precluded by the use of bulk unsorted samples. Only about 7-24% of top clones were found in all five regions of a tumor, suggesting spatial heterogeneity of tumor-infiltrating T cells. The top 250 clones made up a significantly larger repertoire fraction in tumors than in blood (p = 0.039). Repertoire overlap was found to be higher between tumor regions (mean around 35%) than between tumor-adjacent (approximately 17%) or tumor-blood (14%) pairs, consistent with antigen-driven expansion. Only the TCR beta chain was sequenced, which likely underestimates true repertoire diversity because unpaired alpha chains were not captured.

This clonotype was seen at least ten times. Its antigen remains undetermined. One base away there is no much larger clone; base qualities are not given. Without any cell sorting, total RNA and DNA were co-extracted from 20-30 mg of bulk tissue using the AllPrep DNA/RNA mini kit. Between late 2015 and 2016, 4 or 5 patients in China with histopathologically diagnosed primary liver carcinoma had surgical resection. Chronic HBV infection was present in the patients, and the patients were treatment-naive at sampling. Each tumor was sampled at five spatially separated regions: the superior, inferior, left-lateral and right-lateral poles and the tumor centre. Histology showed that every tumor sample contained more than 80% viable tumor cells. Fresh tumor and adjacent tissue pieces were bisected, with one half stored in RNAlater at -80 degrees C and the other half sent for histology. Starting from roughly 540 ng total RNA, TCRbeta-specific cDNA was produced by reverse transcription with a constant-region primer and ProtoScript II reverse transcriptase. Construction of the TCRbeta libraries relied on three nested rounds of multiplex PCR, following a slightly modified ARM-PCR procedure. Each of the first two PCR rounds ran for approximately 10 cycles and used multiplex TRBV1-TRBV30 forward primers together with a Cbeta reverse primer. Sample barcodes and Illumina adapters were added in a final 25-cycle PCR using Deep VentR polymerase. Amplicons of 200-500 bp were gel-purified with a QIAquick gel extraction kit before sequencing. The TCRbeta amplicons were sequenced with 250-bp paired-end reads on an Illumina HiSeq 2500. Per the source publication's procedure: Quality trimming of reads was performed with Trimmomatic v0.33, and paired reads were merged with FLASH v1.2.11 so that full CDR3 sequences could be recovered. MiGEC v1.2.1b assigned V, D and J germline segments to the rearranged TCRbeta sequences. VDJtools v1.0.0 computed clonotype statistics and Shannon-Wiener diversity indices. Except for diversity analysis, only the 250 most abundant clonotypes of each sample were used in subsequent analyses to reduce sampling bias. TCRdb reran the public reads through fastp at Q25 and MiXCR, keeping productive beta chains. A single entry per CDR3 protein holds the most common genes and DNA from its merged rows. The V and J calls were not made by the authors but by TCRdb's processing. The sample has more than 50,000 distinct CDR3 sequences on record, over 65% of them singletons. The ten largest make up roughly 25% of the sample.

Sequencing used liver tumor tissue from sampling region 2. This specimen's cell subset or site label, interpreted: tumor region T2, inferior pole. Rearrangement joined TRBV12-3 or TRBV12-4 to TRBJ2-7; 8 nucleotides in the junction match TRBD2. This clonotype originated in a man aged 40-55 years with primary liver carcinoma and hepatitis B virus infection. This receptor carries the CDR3 CASSLREAYEQYF. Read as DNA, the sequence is TGTGCCAGCAGCTTGCGGGAGGCCTACGAGCAGTACTTC.